Below are 28 T cell receptor beta chains sequenced from a single sample in a study of cytotoxic CD8 clonotypes in ibrutinib-treated CLL. The method was immunoSEQ multiplex PCR; TCRdb's version includes in-frame clones alone and lacks a portion of them. The profile covers 30,000 to 40,000 clones, with 55% to 75% appearing a single time and about a tenth taken by the ten largest. Sequenced material: PBMCs, taken at disease progression, from a patient treated with ibrutinib. Every receptor here comes from a human donor with chronic lymphocytic leukemia.

The chain employs TRBV7-8 and TRBJ2-1; 8 nucleotides agree with TRBD1. The CDR3 length is 16 residues. Per the germline V gene, CDR1 is SGHVS and CDR2 is FQNEAQ. Trimming took 6 bases from V and 3 from J; bases not matched to a gene: 10. This CDR3 is CASSRPRTGIYNEQFF. In nucleotides, the CDR3 is TGTGCCAGCAGTCGACCCAGGACAGGGATCTACAATGAGCAGTTCTTC.

This clone occurred once. The chain recombines TRBV2 with TRBJ2-7; no clear D gene. Trimming took off 2 bases at V and 6 bases at J, with 5 bases between the two ends. Germline V gene sequence: CDR1 SNHLY, CDR2 FYNNEI. The CDR3 runs to 11 residues. Here the CDR3 reads CASSETLEQYF. The CDR3 DNA reads TGTGCCAGCAGTGAAACACTCGAGCAGTACTTC.

The chain combines TRBV18 with TRBJ1-6, with 9 bases identical to TRBD1. Germline V CDR1 and CDR2: KGHSH, LQKENI. The CDR3 length is 17 residues. Germline trimming cut 6 bases from V and 10 bases from J; bases unmatched to any gene: 16. DNA of the CDR3: TGTGCCAGCTCCCGAGCGGGTCCGGGACAGGGAATGTCACCCCTCCACTTT. Amino acid sequence: CASSRAGPGQGMSPLHF.

V gene TRBV7-2 combines with J gene TRBJ2-5; TRBD2 agrees at 7 bases. This CDR3 is 14 amino acids long. The germline gives CDR1 SGHTA, CDR2 FQGNSA. The V segment lost 4 bases and the J segment 5 bases; nucleotides outside the gene matches: 7. CDR3 loop: CASSSATSPETQYF. The CDR3 nucleotides read TGTGCCAGCAGCTCCGCGACTAGCCCCGAGACCCAGTACTTC. Based on the CDR3 plus reference TRBV7-2 and TRBJ2-5, the full variable domain is GAGVSQSPSNKVTEKGKDVELRCDPISGHTALYWYRQSLGQGLEFLIYFQGNSAPDKSGLPSDRFSAERTGGSVSTLTIQRTQQEDSAVYLCASSSATSPETQYFGPGTRLLVL.

V is TRBV9 and J is TRBJ2-6; D remains ambiguous. CDR3 size: 14 residues. Trimming cost V 2 bases and J 1 base, with 4 bases left between them. Germline CDR1 and CDR2: SGDLS and YYNGEE. CDR3 sequence reads: CASSVTSGANVLTF. The DNA for the CDR3 is TGTGCCAGCAGCGTGACATCTGGGGCCAACGTCCTGACTTTC. Together with reference TRBV9 and TRBJ2-6, the CDR3 gives the full variable domain: DSGVTQTPKHLITATGQRVTLRCSPRSGDLSVYWYQQSLDQGLQFLIQYYNGEERAKGNILERFSAQQFPDLHSELNLSSLELGDSALYFCASSVTSGANVLTFGAGSRLTVL.

The chain carries TRBV9 and TRBJ2-5; TRBD1 matches at 8 bases. CDR1 is SGDLS, CDR2 YYNGEE, per germline. The CDR3 spans 13 residues. V lost 2 bases, J lost 4 bases, and 1 base stayed unmatched. Here the CDR3 reads CASSVTGVETQYF. For the CDR3, the DNA is TGTGCCAGCAGCGTGACAGGGGTAGAGACCCAGTACTTC.

This clone was counted a single time. This chain uses TRBV5-1 with TRBJ2-7; no firm D call. The CDR3 is made up of 12 amino acids. Germline values: CDR1 SGHRS, CDR2 YFSETQ. V was cut by 0 bases and J by 11 bases, with 12 bases left in between. CDR3 in DNA: TGCGCCAGCAGCTTGGTCGGTTTCGTTGAGTACTTC. This encodes CASSLVGFVEYF. The full variable domain, its missing parts supplied by reference TRBV5-1 and TRBJ2-7, is KAGVTQTPRYLIKTRGQQVTLSCSPISGHRSVSWYQQTPGQGLQFLFEYFSETQRNKGNFPGRFSGRQFSNSRSEMNVSTLELGDSALYLCASSLVGFVEYFGPGTRLTVT.

The rearrangement joins TRBV29-1 to TRBJ1-3; TRBD1 is a possible D gene (5 bases). The germline V gene has CDR1 SQVTM and CDR2 ANQGSEA. The CDR3 spans 13 residues. V gave up 6 bases and J gave up 2 bases, with 11 bases separating them. The CDR3 protein is CSVVVGAGNTIYF. CDR3 in DNA: TGCAGCGTAGTCGTGGGGGCTGGAAACACCATATATTTT.

The chain uses TRBV18 and TRBJ1-2, with a possible D match to TRBD1 (6 bases). This CDR3 has 14 amino acids. Germline lookup yields CDR1 KGHSH and CDR2 LQKENI. V was pared by 1 base and J by 7 bases, with 13 bases between. The CDR3 loop reads CASSPLGAVFGYTF. In DNA form, the CDR3 reads TGTGCCAGCTCACCACTGGGGGCCGTCTTTGGCTACACCTTC.

Here the CDR3 DNA reads TGTGCTAGTGCGATGACCAATCAGCCCCAGCATTTT. Amino acid sequence: CASAMTNQPQHF. The chain couples TRBV12-5 to TRBJ1-5; D call uncertain. V lost 7 bases and J lost 3, with 7 bases in between. Germline CDR1 LGHNT, CDR2 FRNRAP. CDR3 length: 12 residues.

This chain links TRBV4-1 with TRBJ2-5; D unclear. The end of the DNA is better explained by TRBJ2-7, so the J call may be wrong. The CDR3 runs 14 residues. The germline V gene has CDR1 MGHRA and CDR2 YSYEKL. The CDR3, as DNA: TGCGCCAGCAGCCAAGATTGGACCAGTTACGAGCAGTACTTC. Protein: CASSQDWTSYEQYF.

The V and J genes are TRBV28 and TRBJ2-5, with TRBD1 identical over 8 bases. Trimming removed 7 bases from V and 5 bases from J; junction bases left unmatched: 6. Germline V gene sequence: CDR1 MDHEN, CDR2 SYDVKM. The CDR3 loop spans 13 amino acids. CDR3 coding DNA: TGTGCCAGCAACACAGGGGGTGTGGAGACCCAGTACTTC. It encodes CASNTGGVETQYF.

V and J are TRBV5-4 and TRBJ2-7, with 9 bases aligning to TRBD1. The V gene's germline CDR1 is SGHNT and CDR2 YYREEE (reference sequence). The CDR3 sequence is 16 residues long. J lost 4 bases, V lost 0 bases, and 8 bases had no gene match. This chain's CDR3 is CASSLAPGQGAYEQYF. As DNA, the CDR3 is TGTGCCAGCAGCTTGGCACCGGGACAGGGTGCGTACGAGCAGTACTTC.

The chain links TRBV6-5 to TRBJ1-2; D unresolved. V shed 2 bases and J shed 1 base, with 8 bases lying between them. The CDR3 extends over 14 amino acids. CDR1 MNHEY and CDR2 SVGAGI come from the germline V gene. The CDR3 loop reads CASSYRSFNYGYTF. The CDR3 region has the DNA TGTGCCAGCAGTTACAGGTCATTTAACTATGGCTACACCTTC.

The sample holds a few counts of this clone. This chain links TRBV11-2 with TRBJ2-1; D is unresolved. This CDR3 is built from 14 residues. Germline loops: CDR1 SGHAT, CDR2 FQNNGV. Trimming pared 3 bases from V and 8 bases from J, leaving 14 bases between. This CDR3 is CASSLAARAHEQFF. The CDR3 nucleotides are TGTGCCAGCAGCTTGGCCGCTAGGGCTCATGAGCAGTTCTTC. Combining the CDR3 with reference TRBV11-2 and TRBJ2-1 gives the whole variable domain EAGVAQSPRYKIIEKRQSVAFWCNPISGHATLYWYQQILGQGPKLLIQFQNNGVVDDSQLPKDRFSAERLKGVDSTLKIQPAKLEDSAVYLCASSLAARAHEQFFGPGTRLTVL.

This sequence joins TRBV7-9 and TRBJ1-4; D is possibly TRBD1 (5 bases). The V end lost 5 bases, the J end lost 8 bases, and 18 bases lay between the germline ends. Germline V lookup: CDR1 SEHNR, CDR2 FQNEAQ (reference sequence). This CDR3 has 15 amino acids. The CDR3 bases are TGTGCCAGCAGCCCACTAGGGACCGGGGACGAAAAACTGTTTTTT. Translating gives CASSPLGTGDEKLFF.

The chain recombines TRBV10-3 with TRBJ2-3; D is unresolved. This CDR3 comprises 13 residues. Germline V lookup: CDR1 ENHRY, CDR2 SYGVKD. Trimming left V 8 bases short and J 2 bases short, with 11 bases between. CDR3 DNA: TGTGCCATCCAAGGGCACGTCACAGATACGCAGTATTTT. This translates into CAIQGHVTDTQYF.

CDR3 loop: CASSDRGIDEQFF. The CDR3 DNA follows: TGTGCCAGCAGCGACAGGGGAATCGATGAGCAGTTCTTC. This chain links TRBV2 with TRBJ2-1; 8 bases map to TRBD1. This CDR3 contains 13 residues. The germline V gene has CDR1 SNHLY and CDR2 FYNNEI. V was clipped by 6 bases and J by 8 bases; unmatched bases: 6.

This clone occurred once. This chain joins TRBV7-8 and TRBJ2-3; D not resolved. Germline CDR1 is SGHVS and CDR2 is FQNEAQ. CDR3 length: 14 residues. V was clipped by 5 bases and J by 1 base, with 10 bases between them. The CDR3 coding sequence is TGTGCCAGCAGCCCCCATCTGGGCACAGATACGCAGTATTTT. This gives the protein CASSPHLGTDTQYF.

The chain combines TRBV6-1 with TRBJ1-5; no definite D call. Trimming shortened V by 1 base and J by 7 bases, and 11 bases separated the two germline ends. CDR3 length equals 14 residues. Per germline, CDR1 MNHNS and CDR2 SASEGT. The CDR3 DNA follows: TGTGCCAGCAGTGAAGGGGGTCATATACAGCCCCAGCATTTT. This codes for CASSEGGHIQPQHF.

The rearrangement uses TRBV9 and TRBJ1-2; D remains unclear. The germline V gene encodes CDR1 SGDLS and CDR2 YYNGEE. The CDR3 has 14 amino acids. The germline V and J ends were trimmed by 4 bases and 8 bases, with 18 bases remaining between them. The chain's CDR3 is CASSPSLDGRGYTF. CDR3 DNA: TGTGCCAGCAGCCCCTCCTTAGATGGGCGCGGCTACACCTTC.

This chain uses TRBV27 with TRBJ1-1; 8 positions agree with TRBD1. The CDR3 sequence is 15 residues long. Germline-derived CDR1 and CDR2 are MNHEY and SMNVEV (reference sequence). After removal of 5 bases from V and 10 bases from J, the junction contained 15 bases not matched to a gene. The CDR3 DNA reads as TGTGCCAGCAGTCCCAGGGGACACTACAGGGGGGGAGCTTTCTTT. Protein: CASSPRGHYRGGAFF.

This clone was seen only a few times. The CDR3 reads CASSRDRGSTDTQYF. For the CDR3, the DNA is TGTGCCAGCAGTCGGGACAGGGGGAGCACAGATACGCAGTATTTT. V gene TRBV6-7 combines with J gene TRBJ2-3; TRBD1 matches at 11 bases. TRBV6-7 is identified as an open reading frame with a role that is uncertain. This CDR3 is built from 15 residues. V lost 5 bases, J lost 0 bases, and 1 base stayed unmatched.

The chain couples TRBV7-9 to TRBJ1-3, with D possibly TRBD1 on 5 matching bases. V lost 5 bases and J lost 2, with 13 bases in between. CDR1 is SEHNR, CDR2 FQNEAQ, per germline (reference sequence). The length of the CDR3 is 15 residues. This CDR3 reads CASSQVRGTGNTIYF. In DNA, the CDR3 is TGTGCCAGCAGCCAGGTTAGGGGTACTGGAAACACCATATATTTT.

As DNA, the CDR3 is TGTGCCAGTAGTTACAGGGGAGGAGATCAGCCCCAGCATTTT. Protein: CASSYRGGDQPQHF. This sequence joins TRBV19 and TRBJ1-5, with TRBD1 matching over 7 bases. The CDR3 is 14 amino acids. The germline CDR1 and CDR2 sequences are LNHDA and SQIVND (reference sequence). With V trimmed by 5 bases and J by 5 bases, 6 bases remained unmatched. Full variable domain (rest looked up from reference TRBV19 and TRBJ1-5): DGGITQSPKYLFRKEGQNVTLSCEQNLNHDAMYWYRQDPGQGLRLIYYSQIVNDFQKGDIAEGYSVSREKKESFPLTVTSAQKNPTAFYLCASSYRGGDQPQHFGDGTRLSIL.

This clone turned up a few times. This chain connects TRBV10-1 to TRBJ2-2; a possible D gene is TRBD1 (5 bases). The germline gives CDR1 WNHNN, CDR2 SYGVQD (reference sequence). Trimming left V 6 bases short and J 2 bases short, with 10 bases between. The length of the CDR3 is 14 residues. CDR3: CASSRDRNTGELFF. As DNA, the CDR3 is TGCGCCAGCAGCCGAGACAGAAACACCGGGGAGCTGTTTTTT.

The genes are TRBV6-1 and TRBJ1-1, with D perhaps TRBD1 (6 bases). Germline-derived CDR1 and CDR2 are MNHNS and SASEGT. V shed 6 bases and J shed 3 bases, with 14 bases lying between them. This CDR3 comprises 14 residues. This CDR3 is CASRVGQLYTEAFF. The DNA for the CDR3 is TGTGCCAGCAGGGTCGGACAGCTTTACACTGAAGCTTTCTTT.

The rearrangement links TRBV25-1 to TRBJ1-4, with D hard to call. The CDR3 consists of 16 residues. In germline, CDR1 is MGHDK, CDR2 SYGVNS. Deletions cut 1 base from V and 0 bases from J, with 9 bases between. CDR3 sequence reads: CASSEFNFATNEKLFF. CDR3 sequence (DNA): TGTGCCAGCAGTGAATTCAATTTTGCAACTAATGAAAAACTGTTTTTT.